The 30 T cell receptor beta chains below come from one sample, sequenced in a study of cytomegalovirus exposure and HLA in healthy donors. This PCR relied on a set of 60 Vbeta primers and 13 Jbeta primers. This table comes from immunoSEQ multiplex PCR, and its TCRdb copy is limited to in-frame clones, with some not included. The sample carries 200,000 to 250,000 clones, 70% to 80% recorded once. Sequenced sample: PBMCs. Receptors were obtained from a woman in her 30s in good health and CMV-seronegative.

This chain joins TRBV6-4 and TRBJ2-1, with 7 bases that match TRBD1. The CDR3 sequence is 15 residues long. Trimming removed 3 bases from V and 4 bases from J; junction bases left unmatched: 6. The germline V gene encodes CDR1 MRHNA and CDR2 SNTAGT. DNA for the CDR3: TGTGCCAGCAGTGAAGGGGGCGAACCGTACAATGAGCAGTTCTTC. Protein sequence: CASSEGGEPYNEQFF.

The chain uses TRBV5-4 and TRBJ2-7; possibly TRBD1 for D (5 bases). Per germline, CDR1 SGHNT and CDR2 YYREEE (reference sequence). V was trimmed by 1 base and J by 6 bases, leaving 14 bases between them. The CDR3 extends over 14 amino acids. The CDR3 sequence is CASSLIGAMSEQYF. CDR3 bases: TGTGCCAGCAGCTTGATAGGGGCGATGAGCGAGCAGTACTTC.

The J gene is TRBJ1-1, the V gene TRBV11-3; TRBD1 is a possible D gene (5 bases). V shed 0 bases and J shed 0 bases, with 8 bases lying between them. Germline assignment: CDR1 SGHNT and CDR2 YENEEA. The CDR3 is 15 residues long. The CDR3 sequence: CASSLEQALNTEAFF. The CDR3 bases are TGTGCCAGCAGCTTAGAACAGGCCCTGAACACTGAAGCTTTCTTT.

This clone was detected only a few times. The V and J genes are TRBV10-2 and TRBJ1-2; maybe TRBD1 (5 bases). This CDR3 contains 13 residues. V was shortened by 6 bases and J by 4 bases, with 12 bases between the two germline ends. Germline V gene data show CDR1 as WSHSY and CDR2 as SAAADI. CDR3 protein: CASRGRGGYGYTF. CDR3 DNA sequence: TGCGCCAGCAGAGGGAGGGGTGGCTATGGCTACACCTTC.

The chain is built from TRBV9 and TRBJ2-4, with D possibly TRBD2 on 6 matching bases. Germline CDR1 and CDR2: SGDLS and YYNGEE. Trimming took off 0 bases at V and 6 bases at J, with 13 bases between the two ends. CDR3 length: 15 residues. This chain's CDR3 is CASSVGFREVNIQYF. CDR3 DNA sequence: TGTGCCAGCAGCGTAGGTTTCAGGGAGGTAAACATTCAGTACTTC. Combining the CDR3 with reference TRBV9 and TRBJ2-4 gives the whole variable domain DSGVTQTPKHLITATGQRVTLRCSPRSGDLSVYWYQQSLDQGLQFLIQYYNGEERAKGNILERFSAQQFPDLHSELNLSSLELGDSALYFCASSVGFREVNIQYFGAGTRLSVL.

The rearrangement uses TRBV7-8 and TRBJ2-7; D is possibly TRBD1 (5 bases). The CDR3 spans 13 residues. V shed 5 bases and J shed 0 bases, with 8 bases lying between them. Germline CDR1 and CDR2: SGHVS and FQNEAQ. CDR3 nucleotide sequence: TGTGCCAGCAGCGTGACAGCCTCCTACGAGCAGTACTTC. Protein product: CASSVTASYEQYF.

There are a few counts of this clone. This sequence joins TRBV7-8 and TRBJ2-7, with 7 bases lining up with TRBD1. This CDR3 region has 15 residues. V gave up 0 bases and J gave up 0 bases; unmatched junction bases: 2. CDR1 is SGHVS, CDR2 FQNEAQ, per germline. DNA of the CDR3: TGTGCCAGCAGCTTAGCACAGGGGATCTCCTACGAGCAGTACTTC. This codes for CASSLAQGISYEQYF.

V gene TRBV29-1 combines with J gene TRBJ2-1; weak D call: TRBD2 (5 bases). CDR1 and CDR2 (germline): SQVTM, ANQGSEA. V shed 2 bases and J shed 1 base, with 6 bases lying between them. CDR3 length: 13 residues. The CDR3 region has the DNA TGCAGCGTTGAAACTAGGTCCTACAATGAGCAGTTCTTC. Translation gives CSVETRSYNEQFF.

V and J are TRBV4-1 and TRBJ2-3, with D unresolved. CDR3 size: 12 residues. In germline, CDR1 is MGHRA, CDR2 YSYEKL. Trimming pared 4 bases from V and 6 bases from J, leaving 8 bases between. The CDR3 nucleotides read TGCGCCAGCAGCCCCGAGGCGGATACGCAGTATTTT. Its protein product is CASSPEADTQYF.

The J gene is TRBJ2-7, the V gene TRBV27; possible D gene TRBD1, 6 bases. The germline V gene has CDR1 MNHEY and CDR2 SMNVEV (reference sequence). The CDR3 spans 15 residues. V shed 3 bases and J shed 2 bases, with 14 bases lying between them. The CDR3: CASSLSPGTPYEQYF. In DNA form, the CDR3 reads TGTGCCAGCAGTTTGAGTCCCGGGACACCCTACGAGCAGTACTTC.

The chain combines TRBV5-8 with TRBJ2-1; perhaps TRBD2 as D (6 bases). Germline values: CDR1 SGHTS, CDR2 YDEGEE. Trimming took off 3 bases at V and 9 bases at J, with 16 bases between the two ends. The CDR3 has 14 residues. Here the CDR3 DNA reads TGTGCCAGCAGCTCGGGACTGCCGGAAGGTGAGCAGTTCTTC. It specifies CASSSGLPEGEQFF.

V usage is TRBV27 and J usage is TRBJ1-3; 7 nucleotides agree with TRBD1. CDR1 and CDR2 (germline): MNHEY, SMNVEV (reference sequence). The CDR3 spans 16 residues. V gave up 5 bases and J gave up 4 bases; unmatched junction bases: 11. The CDR3 here is CASSPHRQGSGNTIYF. For the CDR3, the DNA is TGTGCCAGCAGTCCCCACCGACAGGGATCAGGAAACACCATATATTTT.

The rearrangement joins TRBV19 to TRBJ1-6; maybe TRBD1 (6 bases). Trimming stripped 9 bases from V and 6 bases from J, with 12 bases between. Looked up from germline, CDR1 is LNHDA and CDR2 is SQIVND (reference sequence). The CDR3 sequence is 13 residues long. CDR3 in amino acids: CASQLGGNSPLHF. The CDR3 DNA sequence: TGTGCCAGCCAACTAGGGGGTAATTCACCCCTCCACTTT. Using reference TRBV19 and TRBJ1-6 for the parts outside the CDR3, the full variable domain is DGGITQSPKYLFRKEGQNVTLSCEQNLNHDAMYWYRQDPGQGLRLIYYSQIVNDFQKGDIAEGYSVSREKKESFPLTVTSAQKNPTAFYLCASQLGGNSPLHFGNGTRLTVT.

V usage is TRBV5-6 and J usage is TRBJ1-2; D is perhaps TRBD1 (6 bases). This CDR3 region has 14 residues. Germline values: CDR1 SGHDT, CDR2 YYEEEE. The germline V and J ends were trimmed by 2 bases and 8 bases, with 16 bases remaining between them. The CDR3 protein is CASSLQGRSVGYTF. The CDR3 DNA reads as TGTGCCAGCAGCTTACAGGGAAGGAGTGTGGGCTACACCTTC.

This chain uses TRBV7-6 with TRBJ2-1; 11 nucleotides line up with TRBD2. The CDR3 is 15 amino acids. Germline loops: CDR1 SGHVS, CDR2 FNYEAQ. The V segment lost 3 bases and the J segment 5 bases; nucleotides outside the gene matches: 3. The DNA of the CDR3 is TGTGCCAGCAGCTTTCTAGCGGGGGGTAACAATGAGCAGTTCTTC. As protein: CASSFLAGGNNEQFF.

The rearrangement joins TRBV5-8 to TRBJ1-1; D uncertain. Trimming pared 0 bases from V and 7 bases from J, leaving 7 bases between. The germline gives CDR1 SGHTS, CDR2 YDEGEE. The CDR3 totals 12 residues. CDR3 protein: CASSLVGLEAFF. The CDR3 DNA reads as TGTGCCAGCAGCTTGGTGGGCCTTGAAGCTTTCTTT.

This chain connects TRBV30 to TRBJ2-3; D is possibly TRBD1 (6 bases). CDR1 and CDR2 (germline): GTSNPN, SVGIG (reference sequence). The germline V and J ends were trimmed by 4 bases and 2 bases, with 19 bases remaining between them. The CDR3 extends over 16 amino acids. CDR3 protein: CAWTSKQGFVTDTQYF. Written as DNA, the CDR3 is TGTGCCTGGACCTCTAAACAGGGTTTTGTCACAGATACGCAGTATTTT.

The rearrangement joins TRBV6-4 to TRBJ2-1; 8 bases fit TRBD2. Germline assignment: CDR1 MRHNA and CDR2 SNTAGT. The CDR3 loop spans 14 amino acids. Losses at the gene ends were 2 bases for V and 7 bases for J; bases not matched to a gene: 4. DNA of the CDR3: TGTGCCAGCAGTGACCACGGGAGGGGTAATGAGCAGTTCTTC. It translates to CASSDHGRGNEQFF.

This chain links TRBV11-3 with TRBJ1-2, with D possibly matching TRBD1 (6 bases). The V gene's germline CDR1 is SGHNT and CDR2 YENEEA. Trimming stripped 6 bases from V and 4 bases from J, with 9 bases between. This CDR3 spans 12 amino acids. CDR3 region: CASSTGFYGYTF. The DNA of the CDR3 is TGTGCCAGCAGTACAGGGTTCTATGGCTACACCTTC.

This clone was detected a few times. The chain is built from TRBV19 and TRBJ1-6, with TRBD1 matching 7 bases. The CDR3 is 14 residues long. Trimming took 7 bases from V and 9 from J; bases not matched to a gene: 9. Germline-derived CDR1 and CDR2 are LNHDA and SQIVND (reference sequence). CDR3 DNA: TGTGCCAGTACCACGACAGGGCGGGGTTCACCCCTCCACTTT. This sequence encodes CASTTTGRGSPLHF.

This clone was observed a handful of times. The chain links TRBV30 to TRBJ1-1; tentatively, D is TRBD1 (6 bases). There are 12 residues in the CDR3. Germline values: CDR1 GTSNPN, CDR2 SVGIG (reference sequence). V was trimmed by 5 bases and J by 11 bases, leaving 18 bases between them. The CDR3 DNA sequence: TGTGCCTGGGCCTACAGGGTAAAAGACGCTTTCTTT. As protein: CAWAYRVKDAFF.

V gene TRBV5-1 combines with J gene TRBJ2-2; 9 bases fit TRBD2. CDR3 length equals 18 residues. Germline values: CDR1 SGHRS, CDR2 YFSETQ. After removal of 5 bases from V and 1 base from J, the junction contained 12 bases not matched to a gene. CDR3 loop: CASSPEVSGRRNTGELFF. CDR3 sequence (DNA): TGCGCCAGCAGTCCCGAGGTTAGCGGGAGAAGGAACACCGGGGAGCTGTTTTTT.

This clone was seen just once. This chain connects TRBV19 to TRBJ1-5, with D maybe TRBD1 (5 bases). Germline lookup yields CDR1 LNHDA and CDR2 SQIVND (reference sequence). Trimming cost V 5 bases and J 4 bases, with 9 bases left between them. There are 13 residues in the CDR3. The CDR3 here is CASSFRDNQPQHF. Here the CDR3 DNA reads TGTGCCAGTAGTTTCAGGGATAATCAGCCCCAGCATTTT.

The V call is TRBV7-2, the J call TRBJ1-2; possible D gene TRBD1, 5 bases. The germline V and J ends were trimmed by 1 base and 8 bases, with 8 bases remaining between them. CDR3 length: 12 amino acids. Germline CDR1 reads SGHTA; CDR2 reads FQGNSA. The CDR3: CASSLGDSGYTF. The CDR3 coding sequence is TGTGCCAGCAGCTTAGGGGACTCCGGCTACACCTTC. Variable domain in full (rest from reference TRBV7-2 and TRBJ1-2): GAGVSQSPSNKVTEKGKDVELRCDPISGHTALYWYRQSLGQGLEFLIYFQGNSAPDKSGLPSDRFSAERTGGSVSTLTIQRTQQEDSAVYLCASSLGDSGYTFGSGTRLTVV.

With respect to this clone: A junction boundary mismatches the germline segment, possibly from a read error. The rearrangement joins TRBV7-7 to TRBJ2-5, with 12 nucleotides matching TRBD2. This CDR3 contains 16 residues. Per germline, CDR1 SSHAT and CDR2 FNYEAQ (reference sequence). The chain's CDR3 is CASSLSTSGGGETQYF. DNA for the CDR3: TGTGCTAGCAGCTTATCGACTAGCGGGGGAGGAGAGACCCAGTACTTC.

The chain uses TRBV2 and TRBJ2-5, with 11 bases lining up with TRBD1. The V and J ends lost 8 bases and 7 bases, in that order; junction bases with no gene match: 9. Germline V CDR1 and CDR2: SNHLY, FYNNEI. The CDR3 is 14 amino acids. CDR3: CASRGQGVSGTQYF. In nucleotides, the CDR3 is TGTGCCAGCCGGGGACAGGGGGTCTCGGGGACCCAGTACTTC. The variable domain in full, completed from reference TRBV2 and TRBJ2-5, reads EPEVTQTPSHQVTQMGQEVILRCVPISNHLYFYWYRQILGQKVEFLVSFYNNEISEKSEIFDDQFSVERPDGSNFTLKIRSTKLEDSAMYFCASRGQGVSGTQYFGPGTRLLVL.

This chain connects TRBV7-8 to TRBJ2-7; D not certain. CDR1 SGHVS and CDR2 FQNEAQ come from the germline V gene. Between the trimmed V and J ends, which lost 1 base and 11 bases, there was a span of 9 bases. The CDR3 consists of 11 residues. The DNA of the CDR3 is TGTGCCAGCAGCTTAGAAGAGGAGAAGTACTTC. Translation: CASSLEEEKYF.

To note about this clone: The junction departs from germline at one end; a sequencing error may be responsible. The V and J genes are TRBV7-9 and TRBJ2-7; a possible D gene is TRBD2 (6 bases). The CDR3 runs to 13 residues. Germline CDR1 SEHNR, CDR2 FQNEAQ (reference sequence). The CDR3 is CSSSLGGNYEQSF. CDR3 coding DNA: TGTTCCAGCAGCTTAGGCGGGAACTACGAGCAGTCCTTC.

The chain uses TRBV30 and TRBJ1-1, with no clear D. This CDR3 spans 13 amino acids. Germline loops: CDR1 GTSNPN, CDR2 SVGIG (reference sequence). The ends were cut back, 1 base at V and 4 bases at J, with 10 bases in the middle. The chain's CDR3 is CAWSDYGSTEAFF. The CDR3 nucleotides are TGTGCCTGGAGTGACTATGGCTCCACTGAAGCTTTCTTT.

The rearrangement links TRBV7-9 to TRBJ1-2; 9 nucleotides agree with TRBD1. Germline trimming cut 5 bases from V and 3 bases from J; bases unmatched to any gene: 13. This CDR3 comprises 17 residues. CDR1 is SEHNR and CDR2 is FQNEAQ in the germline V gene (reference sequence). The CDR3 region is CASSPGHLGQGDYGYTF. CDR3 coding DNA: TGTGCCAGCAGCCCAGGCCATCTGGGACAGGGTGACTATGGCTACACCTTC.